Here is one T cell receptor (beta chain) with its context. The target antigen is unknown. The repertoire was sequenced with immunoSEQ multiplex PCR; TCRdb's copy has only in-frame clones and lacks some. Among about 33,000 clones listed, roughly 90% were seen once. The sample is drawn from a study of neoadjuvant nivolumab and ipilimumab in lung cancer. Overall study findings and caveats: Only a single major-pathologic-response sample was available for clonality analysis. TCR receptors were sequenced in few samples.

The germline gives CDR1 SGHAT, CDR2 FQNNGV. The CDR3 runs to 11 residues. The ends were cut back, 5 bases at V and 5 bases at J, with 7 bases in the middle. V usage is TRBV11-2 and J usage is TRBJ2-7; D gene uncertain. Here the sequenced sample was peripheral blood, taken after neoadjuvant nivolumab, alone or with ipilimumab, at or shortly before surgery. The sequence was collected from an adult with non-small cell lung cancer. CDR3 sequence reads: CASSPVHEQYF. CDR3 in DNA: TGTGCCAGCAGCCCAGTCCACGAGCAGTACTTC.